This is a list of T cell receptor beta chains from one sample in a study of Ad26.COV2.S vaccination and SARS-CoV-2 variants. TCRdb's table, derived via immunoSEQ multiplex PCR, lists solely in-frame clones and lacks some. Among some 340,000 clones listed, around 84% were seen once. The sample here was peripheral blood, taken in a trial of Ad26.COV2.S vaccine versus placebo. The receptor set was obtained from a person aged 18-60 years who received the Ad26.COV2.S COVID-19 vaccine or a placebo. Both conserved end residues are part of each CDR3. A D gene is named only where the DNA matches it firmly. Size is omitted from some rows. Given values are once, few, many or a class for expanded clones.

v_gene,abundance,d_gene,j_gene,CDR3aa,CDR3nt
TRBV5-6,NA,NA,TRBJ1-6,CASSLGPTVNSPLHF,TGTGCCAGCAGCCTCGGACCAACTGTGAATTCACCCCTCCACTTT
TRBV3-1/TRBV3-2,NA,NA,TRBJ1-1,CASSQKQGRTEAFF,TGTGCCAGCAGCCAAAAACAGGGTCGTACTGAAGCTTTCTTT
TRBV19,NA,NA,TRBJ1-6,CASSVQGADNSPLHF,TGTGCCAGTAGTGTCCAGGGAGCGGACAATTCACCCCTCCACTTT
TRBV7-2,NA,TRBD1,TRBJ2-3,CASSAGQGMFADTQYF,TGTGCCAGCAGCGCCGGACAGGGGATGTTTGCAGATACGCAGTATTTT
TRBV20-1,NA,NA,TRBJ2-5,CSARGEETQYF,TGCAGTGCTAGGGGGGAAGAGACCCAGTACTTC
TRBV5-8,NA,NA,TRBJ2-2,CASSLGVTGAGELFF,TGTGCCAGCAGCTTGGGAGTGACGGGGGCCGGGGAGCTGTTTTTT
TRBV24-1,NA,NA,TRBJ1-2,CATSSTNYGYTF,TGTGCCACCAGTTCCACTAACTATGGCTACACCTTC
TRBV6-5,NA,NA,TRBJ1-1,CASSYDRYNTEAFF,TGTGCCAGCAGCTATGACAGGTATAACACTGAAGCTTTCTTT
TRBV3-1/TRBV3-2,NA,NA,TRBJ1-1,CASSQSRPTGRAEAFF,TGTGCCAGCAGCCAATCACGGCCTACAGGTAGGGCTGAAGCTTTCTTT
TRBV9,NA,NA,TRBJ2-3,CASSVALWGTDTQYF,TGTGCCAGCAGCGTAGCGTTATGGGGCACAGATACGCAGTATTTT
TRBV7-9,NA,TRBD1,TRBJ2-5,CASSLSGTGGAETQYF,TGTGCCAGCAGCTTATCCGGGACAGGGGGCGCAGAGACCCAGTACTTC
TRBV5-1,NA,NA,TRBJ2-3,CASSWASTDTQYF,TGCGCCAGCAGCTGGGCTAGCACAGATACGCAGTATTTT
TRBV7-8,NA,NA,TRBJ2-1,CASSFGTAYNEQFF,TGTGCCAGCAGCTTCGGGACGGCCTACAATGAGCAGTTCTTC
TRBV7-9,many,NA,TRBJ1-2,CASSFQGVGYGYTF,TGTGCCAGCAGCTTCCAGGGAGTAGGTTATGGCTACACCTTC
TRBV6-2/TRBV6-3,NA,NA,TRBJ1-2,CASSPLGGAWEYGYTF,TGTGCCAGCAGCCCTCTGGGGGGTGCATGGGAGTATGGCTACACCTTC
TRBV18,NA,TRBD1,TRBJ1-1,CASSPPDRATEAFF,TGTGCCAGCTCACCTCCGGACAGGGCGACTGAAGCTTTCTTT
TRBV19,NA,NA,TRBJ2-2,CASSMSGNTGELFF,TGTGCCAGTAGTATGTCAGGGAACACCGGGGAGCTGTTTTTT
TRBV12-3/TRBV12-4,NA,NA,TRBJ1-1,CASSLGFTEAFF,TGTGCCAGCAGTTTAGGGTTTACTGAAGCTTTCTTT